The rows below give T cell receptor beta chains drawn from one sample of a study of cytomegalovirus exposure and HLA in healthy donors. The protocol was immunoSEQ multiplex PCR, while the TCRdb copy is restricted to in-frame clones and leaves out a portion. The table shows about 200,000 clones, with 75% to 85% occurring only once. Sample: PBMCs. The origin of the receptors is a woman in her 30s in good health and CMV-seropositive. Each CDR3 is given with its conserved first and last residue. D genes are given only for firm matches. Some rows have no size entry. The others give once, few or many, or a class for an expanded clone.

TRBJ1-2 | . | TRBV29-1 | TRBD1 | CSVERTGGVNGYTF | TGCAGCGTTGAAAGGACAGGGGGAGTTAATGGCTACACCTTC
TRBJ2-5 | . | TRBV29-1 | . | CSVVPDQETQYF | TGCAGCGTTGTTCCAGACCAAGAGACCCAGTACTTC
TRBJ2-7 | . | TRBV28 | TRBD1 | CASVEGGPGQGSSYEQYF | TGTGCCAGCGTCGAAGGGGGACCGGGACAGGGGAGCTCCTACGAGCAGTACTTC
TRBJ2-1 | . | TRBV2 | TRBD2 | CASSPGLAGGNEQFF | TGTGCCAGCAGTCCGGGACTAGCGGGAGGTAATGAGCAGTTCTTC
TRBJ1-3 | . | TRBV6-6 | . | CASTHGPVRGTIYF | TGTGCCAGCACTCACGGCCCCGTCAGAGGCACCATATATTTT
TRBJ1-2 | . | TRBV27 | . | CASSLTGDYGYTF | TGTGCCAGCAGTTTGACAGGTGACTATGGCTACACCTTC
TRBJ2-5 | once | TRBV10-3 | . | CAISETTGFQTQYF | TGTGCCATCAGTGAGACAACAGGATTCCAGACCCAGTACTTC
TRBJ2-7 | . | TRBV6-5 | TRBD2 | CASSYSNSGRYEQYF | TGTGCCAGCAGTTACTCTAATAGCGGGAGGTACGAGCAGTACTTC
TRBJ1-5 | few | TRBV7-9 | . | CASSFPEQPQHF | TGTGCCAGCAGCTTCCCCGAGCAGCCCCAGCATTTT
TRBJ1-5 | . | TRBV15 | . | CATSRDLSGDQPQHF | TGTGCCACCAGCAGAGATCTGTCCGGGGATCAGCCCCAGCATTTT
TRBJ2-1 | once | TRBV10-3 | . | CAISDSLSSYNEQFF | TGTGCCATCAGTGATTCGCTAAGCTCCTACAATGAGCAGTTCTTC
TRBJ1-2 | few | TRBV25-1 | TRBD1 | CASREGQGYGYTF | TGTGCCAGCAGAGAAGGACAGGGCTATGGCTACACCTTC
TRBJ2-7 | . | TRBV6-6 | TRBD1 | CASSYRRQGTSEQYF | TGTGCCAGCAGCTACCGGCGACAGGGAACGAGCGAGCAGTACTTC
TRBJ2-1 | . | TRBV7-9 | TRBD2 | CASSLGSGGNYNEQFF | TGTGCCAGCAGCTTGGGTAGCGGGGGAAACTACAATGAGCAGTTCTTC
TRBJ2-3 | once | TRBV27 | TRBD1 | CASSIDITGGEDTQYF | TGTGCCAGCAGTATCGACATTACAGGGGGCGAAGATACGCAGTATTTT
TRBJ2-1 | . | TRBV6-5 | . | CASSYSPSRNEQFF | TGTGCCAGCAGTTACTCACCTAGTCGCAATGAGCAGTTCTTC
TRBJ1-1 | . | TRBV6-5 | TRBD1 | CASIWDRVDTEAFF | TGTGCCAGCATTTGGGACAGGGTGGACACTGAAGCTTTCTTT
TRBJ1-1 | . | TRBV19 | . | CASSIAIRIGEAEAFF | TGTGCCAGTAGTATTGCGATAAGGATCGGGGAAGCTGAAGCTTTCTTT
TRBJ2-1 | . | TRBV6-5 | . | CASRGGGLNEQFF | TGTGCCAGCAGGGGAGGGGGTCTGAATGAGCAGTTCTTC
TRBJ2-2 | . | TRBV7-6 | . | CASSFAGNTGELFF | TGTGCCAGCAGCTTTGCGGGGAACACCGGGGAGCTGTTTTTT
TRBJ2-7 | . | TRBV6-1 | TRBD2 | CASSERGGERSYEQYF | TGTGCCAGCAGTGAACGGGGGGGCGAGCGGTCCTACGAGCAGTACTTC
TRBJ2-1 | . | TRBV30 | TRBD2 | CAWSAGLALEQFF | TGTGCCTGGAGTGCAGGACTAGCGCTAGAGCAGTTCTTC
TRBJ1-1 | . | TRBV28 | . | CASTLTGTNTEAFF | TGTGCCAGCACTCTAACAGGGACGAACACTGAAGCTTTCTTT
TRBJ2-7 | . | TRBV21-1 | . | CASSYRDRGSDEQYF | TGTGCCAGCAGCTACCGGGACAGGGGTTCTGACGAGCAGTACTTC
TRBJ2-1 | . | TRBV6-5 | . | CASSYSRGNEQFF | TGTGCCAGCAGTTACTCTCGGGGAAATGAGCAGTTCTTC
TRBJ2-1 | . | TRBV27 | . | CASSLSPSMEVAAAGNEQFF | TGTGCCAGCAGTTTATCTCCCTCGATGGAGGTAGCGGCAGCCGGTAATGAGCAGTTCTTC
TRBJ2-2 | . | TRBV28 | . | CASSVGGTGELFF | TGTGCCAGCAGTGTCGGGGGCACCGGGGAGCTGTTTTTT
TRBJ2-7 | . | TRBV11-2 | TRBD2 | CASSLARTSGRHEQYF | TGTGCCAGCAGCTTAGCTCGTACTAGCGGGAGACACGAGCAGTACTTC
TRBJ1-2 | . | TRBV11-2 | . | CASSLSPQTPGYTF | TGTGCCAGCAGCTTGTCCCCACAGACGCCTGGCTACACCTTC
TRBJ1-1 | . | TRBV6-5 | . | CASRDSRDTEAFF | TGTGCCAGCAGGGACAGTCGAGACACTGAAGCTTTCTTT
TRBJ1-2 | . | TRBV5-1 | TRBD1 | CASSLSVTGTAHGYTF | TGCGCCAGCAGCTTGAGCGTTACCGGGACAGCGCATGGCTACACCTTC
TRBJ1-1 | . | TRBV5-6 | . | CASSRAYMNTEAFF | TGTGCCAGCAGCCGTGCATACATGAACACTGAAGCTTTCTTT
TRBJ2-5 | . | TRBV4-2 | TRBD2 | CASSQGTSGTQETQYF | TGTGCCAGCAGCCAAGGGACTAGCGGGACTCAAGAGACCCAGTACTTC
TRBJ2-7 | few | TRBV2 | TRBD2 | CASTPSGGSYEQYF | TGTGCCAGCACCCCCAGCGGGGGAAGCTACGAGCAGTACTTC
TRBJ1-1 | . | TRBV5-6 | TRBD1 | CASSLGTGVWNTEAFF | TGTGCCAGCAGCTTGGGGACAGGGGTTTGGAACACTGAAGCTTTCTTT
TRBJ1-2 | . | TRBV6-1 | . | CASSEEGLGYTF | TGTGCCAGCAGTGAAGAAGGACTAGGCTACACCTTC
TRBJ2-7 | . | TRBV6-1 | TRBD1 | CASSELDRDSEQYF | TGTGCCAGCAGTGAACTGGACAGGGATAGCGAGCAGTACTTC
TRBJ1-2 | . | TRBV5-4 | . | CASAVGRGGYTF | TGTGCCAGCGCAGTCGGAAGGGGCGGCTACACCTTC
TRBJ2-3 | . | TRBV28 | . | CASSPPGGPEGDTQYF | TGTGCCAGCAGTCCACCTGGAGGGCCTGAAGGAGATACGCAGTATTTT
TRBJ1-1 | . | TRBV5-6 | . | CASSLVITGANTEAFF | TGTGCCAGCAGCTTGGTAATAACAGGAGCGAACACTGAAGCTTTCTTT
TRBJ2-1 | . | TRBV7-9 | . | CASSFGQNNEQFF | TGTGCCAGCAGCTTTGGGCAGAACAATGAGCAGTTCTTC
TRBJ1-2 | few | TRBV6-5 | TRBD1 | CASSYSGTGNYGYTF | TGTGCCAGCAGTTACTCGGGGACAGGCAACTATGGCTACACCTTC
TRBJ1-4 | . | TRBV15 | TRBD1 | CATSRELTGGWRRRNEKLFF | TGTGCCACCAGCAGGGAATTGACAGGGGGCTGGAGGAGAAGAAATGAAAAACTGTTTTTT
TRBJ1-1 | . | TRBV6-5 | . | CASSSGQTEAFF | TGTGCCAGCAGTTCCGGACAGACCGAAGCTTTCTTT
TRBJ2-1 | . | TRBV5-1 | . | CASSLASGSASYNEQFF | TGCGCCAGCAGCTTGGCCAGCGGAAGTGCCTCCTACAATGAGCAGTTCTTC
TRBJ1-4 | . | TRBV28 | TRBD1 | CASSLWSTGGELGTNEKLFF | TGTGCCAGCAGTTTATGGTCGACAGGGGGCGAACTTGGAACTAATGAAAAACTGTTTTTT
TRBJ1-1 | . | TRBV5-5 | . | CASSFSLDTEAFF | TGTGCCAGCAGCTTTAGCTTAGACACTGAAGCTTTCTTT